These 10 T cell receptor beta chains were sequenced from one sample in a study of CD4 T cells in relation to SARS-CoV-2 and coronaviruses. Using immunoSEQ multiplex PCR, the repertoire was profiled, and TCRdb retains in-frame clones only, with some absent. The sample lists under 13,000 clones, over 80% occurring once. The sample comprised naive CD4+ T cells from PBMCs. The sample's subset: naive CD4+ T cells isolated by negative enrichment. The source is an adult with COVID-19.

This clone was seen only once. The genes are TRBV25-1 and TRBJ2-2, with 15 positions matching TRBD2. V lost 2 bases to trimming and J lost 12 bases; unmatched junction nucleotides: 7. The CDR3 extends over 16 amino acids. CDR1 MGHDK and CDR2 SYGVNS come from the germline V gene. CDR3 nucleotide sequence: TGTGCCAGCAGTGAAGGGACTAGCGGGGGGCTAACGCAGCTGTTTTTT. Its translation: CASSEGTSGGLTQLFF.

This chain connects TRBV7-9 to TRBJ1-2; D is undetermined. V lost 8 bases and J 7 bases, leaving 8 bases between the germline ends. This CDR3 region has 10 residues. In germline, CDR1 is SEHNR, CDR2 FQNEAQ (reference sequence). CDR3 sequence: CASQAIGYTF. CDR3 in DNA: TGTGCCAGCCAGGCGATTGGCTACACCTTC.

The J gene is TRBJ1-1, the V gene TRBV12-3 or TRBV12-4, with D perhaps TRBD1 (6 bases). This CDR3 is 13 amino acids long. With 3 bases removed from V and 4 bases from J, the gap between germline ends came to 9 bases. The CDR3 nucleotides read TGTGCCAGCAGTTTCAAGGGGGGCACTGAAGCTTTCTTT. Encoded protein: CASSFKGGTEAFF.

J is TRBJ2-1 and V is TRBV9; a possible D gene is TRBD2 (6 bases). The V and J ends lost 3 bases and 1 base respectively, with 8 bases between them. The germline V gene encodes CDR1 SGDLS and CDR2 YYNGEE. The CDR3 totals 14 residues. CDR3 loop: CASSAGTSYNEQFF. CDR3 DNA: TGTGCCAGCAGCGCCGGGACTTCCTACAATGAGCAGTTCTTC.

The genes are TRBV5-4 and TRBJ2-7; no definite D call. Trimming shortened V by 1 base and J by 0 bases, and 5 bases separated the two germline ends. The CDR3 consists of 13 residues. The germline V gene encodes CDR1 SGHNT and CDR2 YYREEE (reference sequence). The CDR3: CASSLSNSYEQYF. Here the CDR3 DNA reads TGTGCCAGCAGCTTGTCGAACTCCTACGAGCAGTACTTC.

This chain links TRBV5-1 with TRBJ2-3; 9 positions match TRBD2. Germline values: CDR1 SGHRS, CDR2 YFSETQ. J lost 1 base, V lost 1 base, and 4 bases had no gene match. CDR3 length: 16 amino acids. The CDR3 nucleotides read TGCGCCAGCAGCTTGATGCCTAGCGGGGGCACAGATACGCAGTATTTT. Protein sequence: CASSLMPSGGTDTQYF.

The rearrangement links TRBV27 to TRBJ1-3; 9 bases are shared with TRBD1. This CDR3 is built from 16 residues. V was pared by 1 base and J by 4 bases, with 5 bases of the junction left unmatched. Germline CDR1 MNHEY, CDR2 SMNVEV (reference sequence). CDR3 DNA sequence: TGTGCCAGCAGTTTATTCGGGACAGGGTTGGGAAACACCATATATTTT. Translating gives CASSLFGTGLGNTIYF.

The chain is built from TRBV28 and TRBJ1-2, with TRBD1 matching 8 bases. The CDR3 consists of 15 residues. The trim removed 7 bases at V and 8 bases at J, leaving 15 bases unmatched. Germline CDR1 is MDHEN and CDR2 is SYDVKM. CDR3 in DNA: TGTGCCAGCAAAGGACAGGGCCGTCGATATCGAGGCTACACCTTC. It is translated as CASKGQGRRYRGYTF.

The V gene is TRBV28, the J gene TRBJ2-3; 8 bases agree with TRBD1. The CDR3 has 15 residues. V shed 6 bases and J 4 bases; nucleotides not matched to a gene: 9. Germline CDR1 reads MDHEN; CDR2 reads SYDVKM. CDR3: CASRTPTGVSDTQYF. Written as DNA, the CDR3 is TGTGCCAGCAGGACCCCGACAGGGGTCTCAGATACGCAGTATTTT.

The chain couples TRBV7-2 to TRBJ2-7, with a possible D match to TRBD1 (6 bases). Deletions cut 2 bases from V and 3 bases from J, with 14 bases between. CDR1 SGHTA and CDR2 FQGNSA come from the germline V gene. The CDR3 is 15 residues long. For the CDR3, the DNA is TGTGCCAGCAGCTTAAGCCAGGGGCTGGACTACGAGCAGTACTTC. Translation gives CASSLSQGLDYEQYF.